These T cell receptor beta chains were read from a single sample in a study of blood T cell repertoires in COVID-19. Data came from immunoSEQ multiplex PCR; TCRdb stores just in-frame clones and leaves some out. The sample has more than 250,000 clones; approximately 88% are singletons. Sequenced input: PBMCs or T cells enriched from blood (not recorded which). Every receptor here comes from a woman between 35 and 50 years old with acute COVID-19. Both conserved end residues are part of each CDR3. A D gene is named only where the DNA matches it firmly. Clone size is not always given. Where it is, it says once, few, many or a class for expanded clones.

v_call,d_call,clone_size,j_call,cdr3_aa,cdr3_nt
TRBV5-1,TRBD1,-,TRBJ2-7,CASSGTGPYEQYF,TGCGCCAGCAGCGGGACAGGGCCTTACGAGCAGTACTTC
TRBV6-2/TRBV6-3,-,-,TRBJ1-1,CASSYSREAFF,TGTGCCAGCAGTTACAGCCGTGAAGCTTTCTTT
TRBV10-1,TRBD2,-,TRBJ2-7,CASIAGGSEQYF,TGCGCCAGCATTGCGGGAGGGAGTGAGCAGTACTTC
TRBV28,-,-,TRBJ2-1,CASSLVTSWDNEQFF,TGTGCCAGCAGTTTAGTAACTAGCTGGGACAATGAGCAGTTCTTC
TRBV5-1,TRBD1,-,TRBJ1-1,CASSLTTTGVTEAFF,TGCGCCAGCAGCTTAACTACGACAGGGGTTACTGAAGCTTTCTTT
TRBV3-1/TRBV3-2,-,-,TRBJ2-6,CASSRRYFTGANVLTF,TGTGCCAGCAGCCGCCGGTACTTTACTGGGGCCAACGTCCTGACTTTC
TRBV2,-,-,TRBJ2-5,CASSLQGGVEETQYF,TGTGCCAGCAGTCTCCAGGGTGGGGTTGAAGAGACCCAGTACTTC
TRBV4-3,TRBD2,-,TRBJ2-1,CASSRSGREQFF,TGCGCCAGCAGCCGCAGCGGGAGAGAGCAGTTCTTC
TRBV11-2,TRBD2,-,TRBJ2-1,CASSRLLSGRYAEQFF,TGTGCCAGCAGCCGCCTTTTGAGCGGGAGATACGCTGAGCAGTTCTTC
TRBV2,-,-,TRBJ1-5,CASSEMTNNQPQHF,TGTGCCAGCAGTGAGATGACAAACAATCAGCCCCAGCATTTT
TRBV7-9,TRBD2,-,TRBJ2-7,CASSYGGLASEQYF,TGTGCCAGCAGCTACGGGGGACTAGCGTCTGAGCAGTACTTC
TRBV5-1,TRBD2,-,TRBJ2-7,CASSLALRGSYEQYF,TGCGCCAGCAGCTTGGCCTTGCGGGGGTCCTACGAGCAGTACTTC
TRBV7-9,TRBD1,-,TRBJ1-5,CASSPGTGGLQPQHF,TGTGCCAGCAGCCCCGGGACAGGGGGATTGCAGCCCCAGCATTTT
TRBV18,TRBD2,-,TRBJ2-2,CASSQRLAGNTGELFF,TGTGCCAGCTCTCAGAGACTAGCGGGGAACACCGGGGAGCTGTTTTTT
TRBV6-2/TRBV6-3,TRBD1,-,TRBJ1-5,CASSWDRGHQPQHF,TGTGCCAGCAGTTGGGACAGGGGGCATCAGCCCCAGCATTTT
TRBV4-1,-,-,TRBJ1-5,CASSPFIGTPFQPQHF,TGCGCCAGCAGCCCGTTCATAGGGACACCTTTTCAGCCCCAGCATTTT
TRBV15,TRBD1,-,TRBJ1-5,CATSITTGGNQPQHF,TGTGCCACCTCAATCACGACAGGGGGCAATCAGCCCCAGCATTTT
TRBV19,-,-,TRBJ1-5,CASTYSNQPQHF,TGTGCCAGTACTTATAGCAATCAGCCCCAGCATTTT
TRBV2,-,-,TRBJ1-5,CASSEAHSNQPQHF,TGTGCCAGCAGTGAAGCGCACTCCAATCAGCCCCAGCATTTT
TRBV21-1,-,-,TRBJ1-5,CASSRTIGLMPNTAPQHF,TGTGCCAGCAGCAGGACTATCGGATTAATGCCGAACACCGCGCCCCAGCATTTT
TRBV5-6,TRBD1,-,TRBJ1-3,CASSLPGQGGNTIYF,TGTGCCAGCAGCTTACCAGGACAGGGAGGAAACACCATATATTTT
TRBV28,-,-,TRBJ1-2,CASSLLRTDYGYTF,TGTGCCAGCAGTTTATTGCGGACAGACTATGGCTACACCTTC
TRBV2,TRBD2,-,TRBJ2-5,CASSEARGRAEETQYF,TGTGCCAGCAGTGAAGCCCGGGGGAGGGCCGAAGAGACCCAGTACTTC
TRBV7-9,TRBD1,-,TRBJ1-2,CASSLDLTGQNYGYTF,TGTGCCAGCAGCTTAGACTTGACAGGGCAAAACTATGGCTACACCTTC
TRBV2,-,-,TRBJ1-2,CASSENRAISVGYTF,TGTGCCAGCAGTGAAAACAGGGCGATCTCTGTTGGCTACACCTTC
TRBV30,-,-,TRBJ2-5,CAWSGPRGGTEQETQYF,TGTGCCTGGAGTGGGCCCCGAGGGGGGACAGAGCAAGAGACCCAGTACTTC
TRBV7-8,-,few,TRBJ2-2,CASSFSARAGELFF,TGTGCCAGCAGCTTTAGTGCGAGGGCCGGGGAGCTGTTTTTT
TRBV10-1,TRBD2,-,TRBJ2-1,CASSPLAGGRHDAFF,TGCGCCAGCAGCCCCCTAGCGGGAGGCCGGCATGATGCGTTCTTC
TRBV24-1,-,-,TRBJ2-1,CATSDFLAAVNEQFF,TGTGCCACCAGTGATTTCTTGGCGGCAGTTAATGAGCAGTTCTTC
TRBV3-1/TRBV3-2,-,-,TRBJ1-4,CASSLLPPGDGEKLFF,TGTGCCAGCAGCCTACTCCCACCAGGTGATGGCGAAAAACTGTTTTTT
TRBV2,TRBD1,-,TRBJ1-2,CASSDRGWGYTF,TGTGCCAGCAGCGACAGGGGTTGGGGCTACACCTTC
TRBV28,TRBD1,-,TRBJ1-2,CASKRGGQFVYGYTF,TGTGCCAGCAAACGTGGGGGACAGTTCGTCTATGGCTACACCTTC
TRBV2,-,-,TRBJ1-6,CASRPLASGNSPLHF,TGTGCCAGCAGGCCCCTGGCGTCAGGCAATTCACCCCTCCACTTT
TRBV18,-,-,TRBJ2-5,CASSPVLGTQYF,TGTGCCAGCTCACCAGTTCTAGGGACCCAGTACTTC
TRBV11-2,-,-,TRBJ1-2,CASSFLPRAFYGYTF,TGTGCCAGCAGCTTCCTCCCGCGGGCCTTCTATGGCTACACCTTC